These 14 T cell receptor beta chains share one sample of origin, sequenced in a study of T cell responses to AZD1222 COVID-19 vaccine. Profiled with immunoSEQ multiplex PCR; TCRdb holds only in-frame clones, not every one. Among around 120,000 clones listed, 80% to 90% were seen once. Source: peripheral blood, taken on day 0 of MenACWY control vaccination. The receptors stem from an adult in good health.

This chain uses TRBV7-9 with TRBJ1-2; D ambiguous. V was trimmed by 4 bases and J by 2 bases, leaving 17 bases between them. In germline, CDR1 is SEHNR, CDR2 FQNEAQ (reference sequence). The CDR3 contains 16 residues. The DNA of the CDR3 is TGTGCCAGCAGCTCACTTCCTACCGAGGAAAACTATGGCTACACCTTC. Translation: CASSSLPTEENYGYTF.

The rearrangement links TRBV27 to TRBJ1-5; D remains ambiguous. The CDR3 length is 17 residues. CDR1 MNHEY and CDR2 SMNVEV come from the germline V gene (reference sequence). V was pared by 9 bases and J by 0 bases, with 21 bases between. The CDR3 loop reads CASPSQAGPYSNQPQHF. The DNA of the CDR3 is TGTGCCAGTCCGTCGCAGGCGGGTCCCTATAGCAATCAGCCCCAGCATTTT.

The chain combines TRBV6-5 with TRBJ1-6; 7 bases are a match to TRBD1. The germline CDR1 and CDR2 sequences are MNHEY and SVGAGI. The CDR3 length is 15 residues. The trim removed 6 bases at V and 5 bases at J, leaving 7 bases unmatched. The CDR3, as DNA: TGTGCCAGCAGCGGTTCAGGGGGAGATAATTCACCCCTCCACTTT. This encodes CASSGSGGDNSPLHF.

The chain links TRBV28 to TRBJ1-4, with TRBD1 identical over 7 bases. CDR1 is MDHEN, CDR2 SYDVKM, per germline. The CDR3 runs 14 residues. V was pared by 11 bases and J by 5 bases, with 11 bases of the junction left unmatched. CDR3 sequence: CAHPCGTDNEKLFF. The CDR3 coding sequence is TGTGCCCATCCATGCGGGACAGACAATGAAAAACTGTTTTTT.

This chain joins TRBV10-3 and TRBJ1-1, with 7 bases aligning to TRBD1. The CDR3 has 14 amino acids. Germline loops: CDR1 ENHRY, CDR2 SYGVKD. Trimming cost V 10 bases and J 0 bases; bases outside gene matches: 8. Here the CDR3 DNA reads TGTGCCAGCTGGGACAGCTCCATGAACACTGAAGCTTTCTTT. Amino acids: CASWDSSMNTEAFF.

This chain connects TRBV24-1 to TRBJ1-5, with 11 bases fitting TRBD1. CDR1 KGHDR and CDR2 SFDVKD come from the germline V gene. The CDR3 spans 17 residues. Trimming at V came to 5 bases and at J to 1 base, leaving 6 bases not matched to a gene. The CDR3 reads CATSGDRGSLSNQPQHF. DNA for the CDR3: TGTGCCACCAGTGGGGACAGGGGGTCGTTAAGCAATCAGCCCCAGCATTTT.

The chain has TRBV4-3 and TRBJ1-2; D is unresolved. Deletions cut 0 bases from V and 5 bases from J, with 13 bases between. From germline, CDR1 is LGHNA and CDR2 YSLEER. This CDR3 has 15 amino acids. CDR3 nucleotide sequence: TGCGCCAGCAGCCAAGATTCGAGGAGGGTATATGGCTACACCTTC. This codes for CASSQDSRRVYGYTF.

This chain joins TRBV11-2 and TRBJ2-5; 12 positions agree with TRBD2. J lost 7 bases, V lost 5 bases, and 8 bases had no gene match. CDR3 length: 15 residues. The germline V gene encodes CDR1 SGHAT and CDR2 FQNNGV. The CDR3 protein is CASSQTSGGFGTQYF. CDR3 DNA sequence: TGTGCCAGCAGCCAGACTAGCGGGGGCTTTGGGACCCAGTACTTC.

The chain recombines TRBV5-1 with TRBJ2-5; weak D call: TRBD1 (6 bases). Germline lookup yields CDR1 SGHRS and CDR2 YFSETQ. The CDR3 is 13 amino acids. Trimming removed 4 bases from V and 5 bases from J, with 12 bases in between. CDR3 DNA sequence: TGCGCCAGCAGCATACAGGGCGGGGAGACCCAGTACTTC. It encodes CASSIQGGETQYF.

This clone came up a few times. V gene TRBV19 combines with J gene TRBJ1-6; D remains ambiguous. CDR3 size: 16 residues. Germline CDR1 reads LNHDA; CDR2 reads SQIVND (reference sequence). Trimming stripped 6 bases from V and 3 bases from J, with 15 bases between. CDR3 sequence: CASSPEGGIYNSPLHF. In DNA form, the CDR3 reads TGTGCCAGTAGCCCTGAGGGAGGTATCTATAATTCACCCCTCCACTTT.

This clone was counted between two and nine times. The CDR3 DNA reads as TGTGCCAGCAGGGCGGGGACAGGGTCCCTAATTAGCACAGATACGCAGTATTTT. Residues: CASRAGTGSLISTDTQYF. The gene calls are TRBV2 and TRBJ2-3; 9 bases are a match to TRBD1. The CDR3 length is 18 residues. Germline V lookup: CDR1 SNHLY, CDR2 FYNNEI. V lost 6 bases, J lost 0 bases, and 13 bases stayed unmatched.

This clone was recorded a few times. The chain recombines TRBV4-2 with TRBJ2-6; D may match TRBD1 or TRBD2 (6 bases each). The CDR3 has 16 amino acids. Germline CDR1 LGHNA, CDR2 YNFKEQ. The V and J ends lost 3 bases and 3 bases respectively, with 12 bases between them. The CDR3: CASSHPGAGGANVLTF. For the CDR3, the DNA is TGTGCCAGCAGCCATCCGGGGGCGGGTGGGGCCAACGTCCTGACTTTC.

The rearrangement links TRBV9 to TRBJ2-2; TRBD1 matches at 7 bases. This CDR3 is built from 16 residues. V lost 0 bases to trimming and J lost 4 bases; unmatched junction nucleotides: 6. The germline V gene encodes CDR1 SGDLS and CDR2 YYNGEE. The CDR3 DNA reads TGTGCCAGCAGCGTAGGGGGGACAGTTCTCACCGGGGAGCTGTTTTTT. Translated: CASSVGGTVLTGELFF.

The chain has TRBV19 and TRBJ2-1, with 13 nucleotides matching TRBD2. Germline V gene data show CDR1 as LNHDA and CDR2 as SQIVND (reference sequence). The CDR3 runs to 16 residues. Unmatched junction bases numbered 4, after V lost 2 bases and J lost 6 bases. The CDR3 DNA sequence: TGTGCCAGTAGTATACCGGGACTAGCGGGGCTCAATGAGCAGTTCTTC. This codes for CASSIPGLAGLNEQFF. Full variable domain (missing parts from reference TRBV19 and TRBJ2-1): DGGITQSPKYLFRKEGQNVTLSCEQNLNHDAMYWYRQDPGQGLRLIYYSQIVNDFQKGDIAEGYSVSREKKESFPLTVTSAQKNPTAFYLCASSIPGLAGLNEQFFGPGTRLTVL.